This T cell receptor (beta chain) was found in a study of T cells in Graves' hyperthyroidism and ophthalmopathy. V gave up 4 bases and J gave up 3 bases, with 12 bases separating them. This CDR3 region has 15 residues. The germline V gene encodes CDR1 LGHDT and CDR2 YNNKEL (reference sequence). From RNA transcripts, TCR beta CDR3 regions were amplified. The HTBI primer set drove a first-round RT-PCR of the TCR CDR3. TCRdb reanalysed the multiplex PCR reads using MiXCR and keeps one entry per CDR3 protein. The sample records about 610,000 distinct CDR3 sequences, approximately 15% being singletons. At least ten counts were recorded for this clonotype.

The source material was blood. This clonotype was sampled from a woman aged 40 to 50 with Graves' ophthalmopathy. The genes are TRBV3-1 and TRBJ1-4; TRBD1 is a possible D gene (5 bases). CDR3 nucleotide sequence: TGTGCCAGCAGCCCCTCGGGGACGGCTAATGAAAAACTGTTTTTT. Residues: CASSPSGTANEKLFF.